This T cell receptor beta chain was retrieved from a study of long-term antiretroviral therapy in people with HIV. Study observations and caveats: At every time point, clones expanded before ART dominated the repertoire.

Run at survey level, the immunoSEQ assay was version v3.0. The protocol was immunoSEQ multiplex PCR, while the TCRdb copy is restricted to in-frame clones and leaves out a portion. The sample gives 20,000 or so clones, about nine tenths of which show up once; 8.7% is in the top ten. CDR1 and CDR2 (germline): GTSNPN, SVGIG (reference sequence). With V trimmed by 5 bases and J by 1 base, 9 bases remained unmatched. The CDR3 covers 15 residues. As for this clone: Its target is not known.

This receptor was identified in a man aged 50-59 years with HIV. This specimen was unsorted PBMCs, taken 1.8 years before starting antiretroviral therapy. The chain couples TRBV30 to TRBJ1-1; 8 bases match TRBD1. The DNA for the CDR3 is TGTGCCTGGGTCAGGGGGCTGAATCGGAACACTGAAGCTTTCTTT. Residues: CAWVRGLNRNTEAFF.